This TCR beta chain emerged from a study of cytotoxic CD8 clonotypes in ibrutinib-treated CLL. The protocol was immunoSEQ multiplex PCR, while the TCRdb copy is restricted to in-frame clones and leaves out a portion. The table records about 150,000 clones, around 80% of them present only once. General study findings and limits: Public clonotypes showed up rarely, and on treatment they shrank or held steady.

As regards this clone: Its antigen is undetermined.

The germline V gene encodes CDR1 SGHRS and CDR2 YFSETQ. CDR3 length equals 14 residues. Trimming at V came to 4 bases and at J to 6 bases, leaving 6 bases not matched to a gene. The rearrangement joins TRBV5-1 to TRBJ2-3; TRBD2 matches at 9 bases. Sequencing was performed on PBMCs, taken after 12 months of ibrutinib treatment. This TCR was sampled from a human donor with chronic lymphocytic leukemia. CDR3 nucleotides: TGCGCCAGCAGCGACGGGACTAGCTGGGATACGCAGTATTTT. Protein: CASSDGTSWDTQYF. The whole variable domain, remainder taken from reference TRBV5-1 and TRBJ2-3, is KAGVTQTPRYLIKTRGQQVTLSCSPISGHRSVSWYQQTPGQGLQFLFEYFSETQRNKGNFPGRFSGRQFSNSRSEMNVSTLELGDSALYLCASSDGTSWDTQYFGPGTRLTVL.